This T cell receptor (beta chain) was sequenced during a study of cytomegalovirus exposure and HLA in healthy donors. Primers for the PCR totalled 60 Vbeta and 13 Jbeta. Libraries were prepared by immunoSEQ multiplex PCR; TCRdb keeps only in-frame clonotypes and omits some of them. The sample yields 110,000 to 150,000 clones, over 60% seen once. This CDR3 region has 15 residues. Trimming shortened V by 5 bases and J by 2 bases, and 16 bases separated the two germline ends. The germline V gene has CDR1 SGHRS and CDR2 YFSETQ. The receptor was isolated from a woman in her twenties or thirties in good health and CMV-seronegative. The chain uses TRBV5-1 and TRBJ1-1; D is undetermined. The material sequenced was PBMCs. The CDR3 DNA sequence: TGCGCCAGCAGTTCCTCCGAGGGCGCAAACACTGAAGCTTTCTTT. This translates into CASSSSEGANTEAFF.